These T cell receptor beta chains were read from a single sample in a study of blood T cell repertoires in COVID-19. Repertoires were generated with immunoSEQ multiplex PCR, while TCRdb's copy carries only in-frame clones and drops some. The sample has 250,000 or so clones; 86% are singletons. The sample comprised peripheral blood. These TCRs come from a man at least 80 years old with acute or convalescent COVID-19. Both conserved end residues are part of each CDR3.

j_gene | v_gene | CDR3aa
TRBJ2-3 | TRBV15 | CATSRARGGTDTQYF
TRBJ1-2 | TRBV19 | CASRQGQIYGYTF
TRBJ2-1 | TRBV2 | CASSRTRNEQFF
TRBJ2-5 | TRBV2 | CASRLTGLQETQYF
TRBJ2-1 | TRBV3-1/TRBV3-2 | CASSQLLTSGRGSEQFF
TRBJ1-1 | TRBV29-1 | CSVARAGTEAFF
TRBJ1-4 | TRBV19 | CASSMRQGDEKLFF
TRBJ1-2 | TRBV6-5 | CASSSGTGGLYGYTF
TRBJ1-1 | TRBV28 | CASSPRASRDTEAFF
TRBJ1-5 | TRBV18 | CASSSTGLSNQPQHF
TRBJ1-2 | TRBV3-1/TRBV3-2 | CASSLTGEEGYTF
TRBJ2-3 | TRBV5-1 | CASSMGPPADTQYF
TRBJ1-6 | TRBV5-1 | CASSPEQGSANSPLHF
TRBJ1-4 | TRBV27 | CASTAAFATNEKLFF
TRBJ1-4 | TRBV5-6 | CASSVFETNEKLFF
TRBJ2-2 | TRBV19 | CASSIGGSTGELFF
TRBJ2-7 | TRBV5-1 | CASSGGPQTYEQYF
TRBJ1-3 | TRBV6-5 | CASTLGQGRINTIYF
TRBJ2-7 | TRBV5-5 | CASSLKYTNEQYF
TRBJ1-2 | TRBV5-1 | CASSHAGTDYGYTF
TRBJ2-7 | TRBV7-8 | CASSFRTGGSPTGEQYF
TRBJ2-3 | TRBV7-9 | CASSLGGQGFTDTQYF
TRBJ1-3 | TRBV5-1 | CASRQEISGNTIYF
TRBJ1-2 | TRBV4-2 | CASSQSQMNYGYTF
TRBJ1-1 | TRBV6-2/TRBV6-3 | CASSYVGGGEAFF
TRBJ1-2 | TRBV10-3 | CAISVGTGGTNYGYTF
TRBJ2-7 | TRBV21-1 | CASSNRGGPLPDDYEQYF
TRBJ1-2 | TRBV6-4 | CASSDGDSYGYTF
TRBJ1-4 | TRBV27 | CASSLDRGSEKLFF
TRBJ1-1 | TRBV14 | CASSRYMLSEAFF
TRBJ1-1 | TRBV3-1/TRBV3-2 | CASSQSQMNTEAFF
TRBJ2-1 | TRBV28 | CASSLLAGGLGSYNEQFF
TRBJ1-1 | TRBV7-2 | CASSQGGLNTEAFF
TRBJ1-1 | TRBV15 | CATSGDGRGSEAFF
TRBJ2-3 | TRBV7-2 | CASSQTSLPTDTQYF
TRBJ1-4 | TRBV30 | CAWMGFGVNEKLFF
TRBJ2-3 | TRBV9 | CASSAGTSGATDTQYF
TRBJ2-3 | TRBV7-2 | CASSPAAGGGDTQYF
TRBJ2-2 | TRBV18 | CASSPSAIAGDGSGELFF
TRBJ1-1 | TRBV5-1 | CASSLAGQALISAEAFF
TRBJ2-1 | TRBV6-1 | CASSEVPTDEQFF
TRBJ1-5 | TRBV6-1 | CASSEVQSHQPQHF